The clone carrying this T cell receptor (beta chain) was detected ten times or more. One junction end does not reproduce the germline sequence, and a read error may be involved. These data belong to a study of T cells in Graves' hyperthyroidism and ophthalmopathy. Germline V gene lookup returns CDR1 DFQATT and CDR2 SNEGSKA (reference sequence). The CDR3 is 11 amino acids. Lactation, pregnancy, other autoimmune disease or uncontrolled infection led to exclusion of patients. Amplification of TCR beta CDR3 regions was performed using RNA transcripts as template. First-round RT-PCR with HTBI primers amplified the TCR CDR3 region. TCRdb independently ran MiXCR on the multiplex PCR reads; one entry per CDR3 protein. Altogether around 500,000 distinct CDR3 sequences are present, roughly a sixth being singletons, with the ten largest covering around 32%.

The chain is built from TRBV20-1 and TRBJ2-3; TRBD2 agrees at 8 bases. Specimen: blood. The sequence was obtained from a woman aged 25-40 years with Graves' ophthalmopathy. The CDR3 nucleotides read TGCAGTCCTAGCGGGCCAGATACGCAGTATTTT. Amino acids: CSPSGPDTQYF.